Sequencing of this TCR beta chain was carried out in a study of blood T cell repertoires in COVID-19. Study summary: Spain, Italy and the United States supplied samples that represented acute and convalescent COVID-19. PBMCs, B-cell-depleted T cells, or T cells provided the cDNA or gDNA that made up the material.

Of note for this clone: Within the sample, other DNA sequences also encode this same CDR3.

Assay used: immunoSEQ multiplex PCR; TCRdb lists only in-frame clones, some missing. This sample has approximately 260,000 clones; 70% to 90% occur once, and the top ten carry 3.5% to 4.5%. Trimming removed 3 bases from V and 4 bases from J, with 7 bases in between. The CDR3 has 14 residues. From germline, CDR1 is LGHDT and CDR2 YNNKEL (reference sequence). This chain connects TRBV3-1 (or the pseudogene TRBV3-2) to TRBJ1-6; TRBD1 is a possible D gene (5 bases). The sample taken for sequencing was peripheral blood. The sequence derives from a woman aged 40 to 50 with acute or convalescent COVID-19. The CDR3 loop reads CASSHGQYNSPLHF. The CDR3 DNA reads TGTGCCAGCAGCCACGGACAATATAATTCACCCCTCCACTTT.